This T cell receptor beta chain was obtained from a study of identical twins. V trimming: 0 bases; J trimming: 1 base; junction bases outside the gene matches: 4. The CDR3 extends over 16 amino acids. Germline CDR1 DFQATT, CDR2 SNEGSKA (reference sequence). This clonotype was observed a handful of times. The target antigen is unknown. General study findings and limits: Model-predicted out-of-frame TCR alpha sharing fell below observed values in monozygotic twins.

TCRdb passed the 5' RACE reads through MiXCR, listing each CDR3 protein once. The profile shows 650,000 to 800,000 distinct CDR3 sequences, about 9.4% of them singletons. The same sample was also used in a study of yellow fever vaccine responses in identical twins.

This sequence originates from a young woman in good health. The material sequenced was PBMCs. The J gene is TRBJ2-1, the V gene TRBV20-1; 9 nucleotides agree with TRBD2. The CDR3 bases are TGCAGTGCTAGAGATTGGACTAGCGTATCCTACAATGAGCAGTTCTTC. This encodes CSARDWTSVSYNEQFF.